This TCR beta chain was documented in a study of T cell responses to AZD1222 COVID-19 vaccine. General study points: In a largely white British group with more females than males, clonal diversity was possibly underestimated.

Here immunoSEQ multiplex PCR was the method, and the copy in TCRdb shows in-frame clones only, minus some. This table holds over 85,000 clones, 90% found once. Remarks on this clone: Its target is not known.

V trimming: 0 bases; J trimming: 5 bases; junction bases outside the gene matches: 3. The CDR3 spans 14 residues. Germline V gives CDR1 SGHTS, CDR2 YDEGEE. The V call is TRBV5-8, the J call TRBJ2-5, with 8 bases fitting TRBD1. The sequences come from peripheral blood, collected on day 0 of AZD1222 vaccination. The source is an adult in good health. The CDR3: CASSLGDRKETQYF. For the CDR3, the DNA is TGTGCCAGCAGCTTGGGGGACAGGAAGGAGACCCAGTACTTC.